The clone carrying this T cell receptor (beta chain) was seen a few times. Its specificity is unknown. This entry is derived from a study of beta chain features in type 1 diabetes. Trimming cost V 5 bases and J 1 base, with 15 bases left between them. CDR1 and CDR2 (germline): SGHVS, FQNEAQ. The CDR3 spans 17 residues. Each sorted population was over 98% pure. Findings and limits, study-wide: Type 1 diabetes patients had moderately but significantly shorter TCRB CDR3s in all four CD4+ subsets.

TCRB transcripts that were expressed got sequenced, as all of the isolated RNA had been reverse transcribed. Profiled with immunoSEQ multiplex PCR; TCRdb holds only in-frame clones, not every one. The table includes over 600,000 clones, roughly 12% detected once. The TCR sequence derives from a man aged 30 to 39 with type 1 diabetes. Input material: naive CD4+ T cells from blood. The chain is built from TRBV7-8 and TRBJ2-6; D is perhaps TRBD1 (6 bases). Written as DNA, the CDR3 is TGTGCCAGCAGCCCCGTTTCGACAGGATCTGGGGCCAACGTCCTGACTTTC. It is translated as CASSPVSTGSGANVLTF.